What follows are 21 T cell receptor beta chains derived from one specimen sequenced in a study of blood T cell repertoires in COVID-19. The protocol was immunoSEQ multiplex PCR, while the TCRdb copy is restricted to in-frame clones and leaves out a portion. The data hold around 300,000 clones, with 80% to 90% observed a single time. The sequenced sample was PBMCs or T cells enriched from blood (not recorded which). The source of these receptors is a woman aged 18-29 years who had recovered from COVID-19.

V usage is TRBV18 and J usage is TRBJ1-5; D remains unclear. Germline lookup yields CDR1 KGHSH and CDR2 LQKENI. There are 16 residues in the CDR3. The germline V and J ends were trimmed by 5 bases and 3 bases, with 17 bases remaining between them. The CDR3, as DNA: TGTGCCAGCTCATCCCTTAGCAGATCTAACAATCAGCCCCAGCATTTT. It yields the protein CASSSLSRSNNQPQHF.

This chain connects TRBV11-2 to TRBJ1-5; no firm D call. This CDR3 region has 16 residues. The germline V gene encodes CDR1 SGHAT and CDR2 FQNNGV. The ends were cut back, 5 bases at V and 0 bases at J, with 14 bases in the middle. The chain's CDR3 is CASSKDTSYSNQPQHF. The CDR3 DNA sequence: TGTGCCAGCAGCAAAGACACCAGCTATAGCAATCAGCCCCAGCATTTT.

The V gene is TRBV7-2, the J gene TRBJ2-5; TRBD2 is a possible D gene (10 bases). The ends were cut back, 4 bases at V and 5 bases at J, with 23 bases in the middle. The CDR3 spans 17 residues. Germline V gene sequence: CDR1 SGHTA, CDR2 FQGNSA. CDR3 nucleotide sequence: TGTGCCAGCAGCTCGGGACAGGGAGTAGCGGGGGGTGAGACCCAGTACTTC. Protein sequence: CASSSGQGVAGGETQYF.

J is TRBJ2-7 and V is TRBV19; D is perhaps TRBD1 (6 bases). CDR3 length equals 13 residues. Per germline, CDR1 LNHDA and CDR2 SQIVND (reference sequence). Trimming removed 10 bases at V and 1 base at J, with 14 bases between. This CDR3 reads CATAGTPSYEQYF. In nucleotides, the CDR3 is TGTGCCACCGCCGGGACACCTTCCTACGAGCAGTACTTC.

Only a few counts were recorded for this clone. This sequence joins TRBV27 and TRBJ1-5; perhaps TRBD1 as D (5 bases). The CDR3 has 18 residues. V shed 9 bases and J shed 0 bases, with 24 bases lying between them. Germline CDR1 MNHEY, CDR2 SMNVEV (reference sequence). The CDR3 spells CARGEVWNRQDSNQPQHF. In DNA, the CDR3 is TGTGCCAGGGGGGAGGTTTGGAATCGCCAAGATAGCAATCAGCCCCAGCATTTT.

This clone was detected only once. The chain combines TRBV15 with TRBJ2-5; 11 bases are shared with TRBD2. The V gene end was trimmed by 5 bases and the J gene end by 2 bases; junction bases not matched to a gene: 7. There are 16 residues in the CDR3. CDR1 is LNHNV, CDR2 YYDKDF, per germline (reference sequence). The CDR3 spells CATSAQLAGEQETQYF. Here the CDR3 DNA reads TGTGCCACCAGCGCCCAACTAGCGGGGGAACAAGAGACCCAGTACTTC.

The J gene is TRBJ1-1, the V gene TRBV3-1 (or the pseudogene TRBV3-2), with D maybe TRBD1 (5 bases). The CDR3 runs to 14 residues. Germline loops: CDR1 LGHDT, CDR2 YNNKEL (reference sequence). Trimming removed 0 bases at V and 4 bases at J, with 9 bases between. CDR3: CASSQEMGRTEAFF. In nucleotides, the CDR3 is TGTGCCAGCAGCCAAGAGATGGGGCGCACTGAAGCTTTCTTT.

The CDR3 region is CASSSLWGRHTQYF. CDR3 DNA sequence: TGTGCCAGCAGCTCCCTTTGGGGCCGGCATACGCAGTATTTT. The chain employs TRBV6-5 and TRBJ2-3; a possible D gene is TRBD1 (5 bases). V lost 6 bases, J lost 7 bases, and 17 bases lay in between. Looked up from germline, CDR1 is MNHEY and CDR2 is SVGAGI. The CDR3 has 14 residues.

This clone was counted only a few times. The chain joins TRBV27 to TRBJ1-1; D might be TRBD1 (6 bases). Looked up from germline, CDR1 is MNHEY and CDR2 is SMNVEV (reference sequence). The CDR3 has 17 amino acids. V was shortened by 3 bases and J by 3 bases, with 20 bases between the two germline ends. In DNA form, the CDR3 reads TGTGCCAGCAGTTTCACGTGGGCAGGGGCGGCGGACACTGAAGCTTTCTTT. Protein sequence: CASSFTWAGAADTEAFF.

This chain uses TRBV15 with TRBJ2-7, with D possibly TRBD1 on 5 matching bases. The CDR3 totals 16 residues. The germline CDR1 and CDR2 sequences are LNHNV and YYDKDF (reference sequence). V lost 1 base to trimming and J lost 4 bases, with 17 bases between them. The CDR3 DNA reads as TGTGCCACCAGCAGAGGGGGCTTGGCAGGGAAGTACGAGCAGTACTTC. Amino acid sequence: CATSRGGLAGKYEQYF.

The chain employs TRBV1 and TRBJ2-7; the tabulated D call, TRBD2, remains unverified against the DNA. TRBV1 is noted as a pseudogene. This CDR3 is 17 amino acids long. The CDR3 loop is CTSSQDVWRGPSYEQYF. CDR3 nucleotides: TGCACCAGCAGCCAAGATGTTTGGCGGGGGCCCTCCTACGAGCAGTACTTC.

The genes are TRBV10-2 and TRBJ2-7, with D perhaps matching TRBD2 (6 bases). The CDR3 loop spans 13 amino acids. Germline V gene sequence: CDR1 WSHSY, CDR2 SAAADI. V shed 6 bases and J shed 2 bases, with 11 bases lying between them. CDR3 protein: CASSPRGTYEQYF. As DNA, the CDR3 is TGCGCCAGCAGCCCACGGGGGACCTACGAGCAGTACTTC.

V usage is TRBV28 and J usage is TRBJ2-5; 8 bases align to TRBD1. Germline V gene data show CDR1 as MDHEN and CDR2 as SYDVKM. V shed 3 bases, J shed 4 bases, and the junction held 16 bases outside the gene matches. This CDR3 is 18 amino acids long. The CDR3 region is CASSFVARAGGSAETQYF. The CDR3 coding sequence is TGTGCCAGCAGTTTTGTGGCTAGGGCAGGGGGCTCGGCAGAGACCCAGTACTTC.

This clone was recorded a few times. The rearrangement links TRBV28 to TRBJ1-2; tentatively, D is TRBD1 (5 bases). V lost 7 bases to trimming and J lost 4 bases, with 16 bases between them. The length of the CDR3 is 14 residues. Germline CDR1 and CDR2: MDHEN and SYDVKM. The CDR3 protein is CASTIQDGFYGYTF. In nucleotides, the CDR3 is TGTGCCAGCACCATACAGGACGGGTTCTATGGCTACACCTTC.

The CDR3, as DNA: TGCGCCAGCTCCGGTGGGGAGACAGGGGGGAGTCGCGCTTTCTTT. Translation: CASSGGETGGSRAFF. The chain recombines TRBV5-1 with TRBJ1-1; TRBD1 matches 9 bases. CDR1 is SGHRS, CDR2 YFSETQ, per germline. The V and J ends lost 7 bases and 11 bases, in that order; junction bases with no gene match: 18. This CDR3 comprises 15 residues.

This chain uses TRBV9 with TRBJ1-2; 9 bases match TRBD1. The CDR3 totals 14 residues. V lost 3 bases, J lost 7 bases, and 7 bases stayed unmatched. Germline CDR1 and CDR2: SGDLS and YYNGEE. CDR3 loop: CASSGGTGRAGYTF. The DNA of the CDR3 is TGTGCCAGCAGCGGGGGGACAGGGCGAGCTGGCTACACCTTC. The whole variable domain, remainder taken from reference TRBV9 and TRBJ1-2, is DSGVTQTPKHLITATGQRVTLRCSPRSGDLSVYWYQQSLDQGLQFLIQYYNGEERAKGNILERFSAQQFPDLHSELNLSSLELGDSALYFCASSGGTGRAGYTFGSGTRLTVV.

The rearrangement links TRBV2 to TRBJ2-2; 8 positions agree with TRBD2. The CDR3 is 14 amino acids. The ends lost 6 bases at V and 7 bases at J; junction bases unmatched: 7. Per germline, CDR1 SNHLY and CDR2 FYNNEI. CDR3 in amino acids: CASRPGGLGGELFF. CDR3 nucleotides: TGTGCCAGCAGGCCGGGGGGGCTTGGCGGGGAGCTGTTTTTT.

This clone was observed a single time. This chain joins TRBV13 and TRBJ2-6; D gene unclear. This CDR3 is 18 amino acids long. V dropped 4 bases and J dropped 0 bases, with 16 bases sitting between them. Germline CDR1 PRHDT, CDR2 FYEKMQ (reference sequence). The CDR3 nucleotides read TGTGCCAGCAGCTCTTGGCGACAAATTAGCTCTGGGGCCAACGTCCTGACTTTC. Protein: CASSSWRQISSGANVLTF.

CDR3 protein: CASSQFTASETQYF. The CDR3 coding sequence is TGTGCCAGCAGCCAATTCACAGCCTCAGAGACCCAGTACTTC. This chain joins TRBV3-1 (or the pseudogene TRBV3-2) and TRBJ2-5; D is unclear. This CDR3 has 14 residues. Germline values: CDR1 LGHDT, CDR2 YNNKEL (reference sequence). V lost 2 bases and J 4 bases, leaving 11 bases between the germline ends.

J is TRBJ1-2 and V is TRBV4-2; maybe TRBD1 (6 bases). CDR3 size: 13 residues. Deletions cut 4 bases from V and 7 bases from J, with 13 bases between. CDR1 LGHNA and CDR2 YNFKEQ come from the germline V gene. The CDR3 coding sequence is TGTGCCAGCAGCCCCCTGGGGGGGCTTGGCTACACCTTC. Residues: CASSPLGGLGYTF.

This clone occurred a few times. The V call is TRBV27, the J call TRBJ2-2; the match to TRBD1 covers 7 bases. After removal of 2 bases from V and 5 bases from J, the junction contained 5 bases not matched to a gene. CDR3 length: 15 amino acids. The germline gives CDR1 MNHEY, CDR2 SMNVEV (reference sequence). This CDR3 is CASSLVTGRTGELFF. In nucleotides, the CDR3 is TGTGCCAGCAGTTTAGTGACAGGGAGAACCGGGGAGCTGTTTTTT.